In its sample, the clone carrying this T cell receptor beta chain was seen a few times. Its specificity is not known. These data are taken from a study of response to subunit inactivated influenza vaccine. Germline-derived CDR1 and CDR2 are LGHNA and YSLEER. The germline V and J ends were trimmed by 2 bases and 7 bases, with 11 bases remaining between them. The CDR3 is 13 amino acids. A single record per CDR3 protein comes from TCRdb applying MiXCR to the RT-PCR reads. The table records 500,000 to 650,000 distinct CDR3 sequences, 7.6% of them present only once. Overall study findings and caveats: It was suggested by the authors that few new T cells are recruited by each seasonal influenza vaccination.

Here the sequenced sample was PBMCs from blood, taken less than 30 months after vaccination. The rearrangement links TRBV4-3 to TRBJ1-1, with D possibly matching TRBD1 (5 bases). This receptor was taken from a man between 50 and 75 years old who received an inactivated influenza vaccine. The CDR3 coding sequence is TGCGCCAGCAGCCAACAACCGGGGGGTGAAGCTTTCTTT. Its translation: CASSQQPGGEAFF.